The entry that follows covers one T cell receptor (beta chain) sequence. The data derive from a study of blood T cell repertoires in COVID-19. Study overall: The origin of the acute and convalescent COVID-19 samples was the United States, Italy and Spain. T cells, B-cell-depleted T cells, or PBMCs provided the cDNA or gDNA that served as material.

In the authors' workflow: Reference gene primer amplification yielded estimated nucleated cell counts. The data were produced by immunoSEQ multiplex PCR, yet TCRdb's version contains in-frame clones alone and is incomplete. Clonal size and the V and J genes are those of that table, whereas D and trimming came from the DNA. The sample carries about 95,000 clones, roughly 89% recorded once. Germline V gives CDR1 MDHEN, CDR2 SYDVKM. The CDR3 runs 15 residues. Trimming pared 1 base from V and 3 bases from J, leaving 12 bases between. Sequencing used peripheral blood. The clonotype originates from a woman in her sixties or seventies with acute or convalescent COVID-19. The chain links TRBV28 to TRBJ2-5, with D tentatively TRBD2 (5 bases). The CDR3 loop is CASSLLGLTEETQYF. In DNA form, the CDR3 reads TGTGCCAGCAGTTTATTAGGACTGACGGAAGAGACCCAGTACTTC. The variable domain in full, with the rest retrieved from reference TRBV28 and TRBJ2-5, is DVKVTQSSRYLVKRTGEKVFLECVQDMDHENMFWYRQDPGLGLRLIYFSYDVKMKEKGDIPEGYSVSREKKERFSLILESASTNQTSMYLCASSLLGLTEETQYFGPGTRLLVL.